This paragraph covers one T cell receptor (beta chain) sequence. The antigen is unknown. Clones were read by immunoSEQ multiplex PCR, and TCRdb kept only the in-frame ones, dropping some. Found here are 40,000 or so clones, about 95% of them singletons; the top ten hold over 0.2%. This specimen comes from a study of graft-versus-host responses after intestinal transplantation. Study summary: The recipients all started with anti-thymocyte globulin induction and then took tacrolimus and steroids for roughly three years. Findings and caveats of the study: Individuals who had graft-donor T cell macrochimerism had allografts that showed high graft-versus-host to host-versus-graft clonal ratios. After transplant, early declines in HvG clones were associated with peak levels of circulating GvH clones.

V shed 6 bases, J shed 3 bases, and the junction held 13 bases outside the gene matches. This CDR3 has 17 residues. Looked up from germline, CDR1 is LGHNT and CDR2 is FRNRAP. The sample here was unstimulated CD8+ T cells sorted from spleen or lymph node cells, taken before transplant. This chain uses TRBV12-5 with TRBJ1-3; 8 bases match TRBD1. This receptor was taken from a human donor who was the organ donor for an intestinal transplant. In DNA form, the CDR3 reads TGTGCTAGTGGCCCTGGAGGCAGGGGGCTCGATGGAAACACCATATATTTT. This translates into CASGPGGRGLDGNTIYF.